These 10 T cell receptor beta chains were sequenced from one sample in a study of T cell clonality in common variable immunodeficiency. Antigens for these TCRs are unknown. General study findings and limits: In common variable immunodeficiency, TCR beta chains reportedly carried fewer deletions and N-nucleotide insertions.

Generated by immunoSEQ multiplex PCR, the TCRdb table keeps only in-frame clones and is missing some. The sample contains fewer than 35,000 clones, none of them singletons. The sample consisted of peripheral blood mononuclear cells. These receptors all come from a human donor with common variable immunodeficiency.

This clone was counted ten times or more. With the read ending 3 residues before the CDR3 end, the germline J gene is used to fill in that end. The genes are TRBV5-5 and TRBJ1-5; the D is unclear. This CDR3 contains 14 residues. The V and J ends lost 1 base and 5 bases respectively, with 10 bases between them. Germline CDR1 is SGHKS and CDR2 is YYEKEE (reference sequence). CDR3 amino acids: CASSLFGGHQPQHF. The part of the CDR3 DNA that was read is TGTGCCAGCAGCTTGTTCGGAGGGCATCAGCCC.

This clone occurred many times. The read stops 3 residues short of the end of the CDR3; the missing end is completed from the germline J gene. This chain uses TRBV2 with TRBJ2-5; 9 bases are shared with TRBD1. V shed 7 bases, J shed 5 bases, and the junction held 8 bases outside the gene matches. The CDR3 consists of 14 residues. Looked up from germline, CDR1 is SNHLY and CDR2 is FYNNEI. CDR3 amino acids: CASNQQGAFETQYF. The sequenced CDR3 bases are TGTGCCAGCAACCAACAGGGGGCGTTTGAGACC.

This clone was seen a handful of times. Read coverage stops 3 residues before the CDR3 terminus; the germline J gene supplies the remainder. The genes are TRBV7-9 and TRBJ2-5; TRBD2 matches 9 bases. CDR3 length: 14 amino acids. Per the germline V gene, CDR1 is SEHNR and CDR2 is FQNEAQ (reference sequence). J gave up 4 bases and V 5 bases, and 5 bases lay outside the gene matches. CDR3 loop: CASSGGGVRETQYF. The sequenced CDR3 bases are TGTGCCAGCAGCGGCGGGGGGGTAAGAGAGACC. The complete variable domain, with remaining parts taken from reference TRBV7-9 and TRBJ2-5, reads DTGVSQNPRHKITKRGQNVTFRCDPISEHNRLYWYRQTLGQGPEFLTYFQNEAQLEKSRLLSDRFSAERPKGSFSTLEIQRTEQGDSAMYLCASSGGGVRETQYFGPGTRLLVL.

This clone was recorded at least ten times. CDR3 bases read: TGTGCCAGCAGCTTAGAACCCAGGTCGGACTATGGC. It yields the protein CASSLEPRSDYG. The full CDR3 reads CASSLEPRSDYGYTF. This sequence joins TRBV11-2 and TRBJ1-2; D remains unclear. The sequenced fragment ends 3 residues before the CDR3 boundary, so the rest is inferred from the germline J gene. Germline V CDR1 and CDR2: SGHAT, FQNNGV. V gave up 0 bases and J gave up 3 bases, with 11 bases separating them. CDR3 length equals 15 residues.

Incomplete CDR3 DNA: TGTGCCAGCAGCTTAGTTTCAGGGTATGGAGAGACC. It specifies CASSLVSGYGET. The full CDR3 protein reads CASSLVSGYGETQYF. The rearrangement links TRBV7-2 to TRBJ2-5; a possible D gene is TRBD1 (5 bases). The read ends 3 residues before the CDR3 terminus; that terminus is restored from the germline J gene. Trimming stripped 1 base from V and 4 bases from J, with 13 bases between. Looked up from germline, CDR1 is SGHTA and CDR2 is FQGNSA. There are 15 residues in the CDR3.

This clone was seen more than once but under ten times. The CDR3 end lies 3 residues beyond the end of the read and is filled in from the germline J gene. The chain is built from TRBV18 and TRBJ1-1; tentative D call: TRBD1 (5 bases). Germline values: CDR1 KGHSH, CDR2 LQKENI. Trimming took off 3 bases at V and 5 bases at J, with 13 bases between the two ends. There are 14 residues in the CDR3. CDR3 residues: CASSPSAGETEAFF. Partial CDR3 DNA: TGTGCCAGCTCACCGAGTGCGGGGGAAACTGAA. The full variable domain, rest sourced from reference TRBV18 and TRBJ1-1, is NAGVMQNPRHLVRRRGQEARLRCSPMKGHSHVYWYRQLPEEGLKFMVYLQKENIIDESGMPKERFSAEFPKEGPSILRIQQVVRGDSAAYFCASSPSAGETEAFFGQGTRLTVV.

This clone has only a few counts. The CDR3 end falls 3 residues outside the read, so it is completed with the germline J gene. This sequence joins TRBV30 and TRBJ1-6; perhaps TRBD1 as D (5 bases). This CDR3 comprises 16 residues. Trimming left V 3 bases short and J 3 bases short, with 15 bases between. Germline V gives CDR1 GTSNPN, CDR2 SVGIG (reference sequence). CDR3 sequence: CAWRQALRVYNSPLHF. The CDR3 bases that were read are TGTGCCTGGAGACAGGCTCTAAGAGTCTATAATTCACCC.

This clone was observed at least ten times. The part of the CDR3 DNA that was read is TGTGCCAGCAGCTCCCGGGGGAACACAGATACG. It specifies CASSSRGNTDT. The entire CDR3 reads CASSSRGNTDTQYF. The rearrangement uses TRBV7-9 and TRBJ2-3; D is possibly TRBD2 (6 bases). The read gets to within 3 residues of the CDR3 end, and the germline J gene fills in the rest. The CDR3 runs 14 residues. Trimming removed 4 bases from V and 2 bases from J, with 10 bases in between. CDR1 and CDR2 from the germline V gene are SEHNR and FQNEAQ (reference sequence). The variable domain in full, with the rest retrieved from reference TRBV7-9 and TRBJ2-3, is DTGVSQNPRHKITKRGQNVTFRCDPISEHNRLYWYRQTLGQGPEFLTYFQNEAQLEKSRLLSDRFSAERPKGSFSTLEIQRTEQGDSAMYLCASSSRGNTDTQYFGPGTRLTVL.

This clone was counted ten times or more. The sequence runs out 3 residues before the end of the CDR3; the remainder is reconstructed from the germline J gene. This sequence joins TRBV5-5 and TRBJ1-2; possible D gene TRBD1, 6 bases. This CDR3 comprises 15 residues. Germline lookup yields CDR1 SGHKS and CDR2 YYEKEE (reference sequence). The V and J ends lost 3 bases and 4 bases respectively, with 16 bases between them. This CDR3 reads CASSWRGGQGYGYTF. Incomplete CDR3 DNA: TGTGCCAGCAGCTGGCGCGGGGGGCAAGGCTATGGC.

Note on this clone: The read is 3 residues too short to cover the CDR3 end, so that end is filled in from the germline J gene. The chain has TRBV7-3 and TRBJ2-7, with 8 bases fitting TRBD1. J lost 4 bases, V lost 2 bases, and 7 bases had no gene match. The CDR3 covers 15 residues. CDR1 is SGHTA, CDR2 FQGTGA, per germline. The part of the CDR3 DNA that was read is TGTGCCAGCAGCTTACCCGGGACAGGCTCGTACGAG. It is translated as CASSLPGTGSYE. The CDR3 in its entirety is CASSLPGTGSYEQYF.